This T cell receptor (beta chain) was found in a study of blood T cell repertoires in COVID-19. At the level of the study: The samples span acute and convalescent COVID-19 from the United States, Italy and Spain.

CDR3 size: 14 residues. V lost 2 bases to trimming and J lost 4 bases; unmatched junction nucleotides: 3. Germline V gene sequence: CDR1 SGDLS, CDR2 YYNGEE. In the authors' workflow: Nucleated cell counts were estimated from reference gene primer amplification. TCRdb's table, derived via immunoSEQ multiplex PCR, lists solely in-frame clones and lacks some. For V, J and clone size, that table is used; D and trimming come from the DNA. The table has about 430,000 clones, nearly 90% seen once; the top ten hold approximately 1.5%. Everyone who took part was roughly 18 to 100 years old, and they came from 20 to 25 US areas. Self-reported history from a screening survey and questionnaire set each donor's cohort.

The chain employs TRBV9 and TRBJ1-2, with 9 bases fitting TRBD1. Sequenced sample: PBMCs or T cells enriched from blood (not recorded which). This clonotype was sampled from a woman in her late teens or twenties who had been exposed to COVID-19. CDR3 loop: CASSVGTGTYGYTF. The CDR3 coding sequence is TGTGCCAGCAGCGTTGGGACAGGGACCTATGGCTACACCTTC.